This T cell receptor beta chain was sequenced for a study of cytomegalovirus exposure and HLA in healthy donors. Study information: In an earlier analysis, around 100 million unique TCR beta sequences were found from some 200 million T cells.

Broader study findings: Presence/absence analyses treated sequencing depth as roughly uniform across donors. Rare TCR sequences dominated, though some public TCRs recurred in many donors. According to an earlier analysis, most TCR beta V segments yielded productive rearrangements about 87% or about 30% of the time.

As regards this clone: Its antigen is still unknown.

Primers included in the PCR were 60 Vbeta and 13 Jbeta primers. Assay used: immunoSEQ multiplex PCR; TCRdb lists only in-frame clones, some missing. The table has over 100,000 clones, approximately 71% seen once. The CDR3 is 15 residues long. The germline V gene encodes CDR1 LGHNA and CDR2 YSLEER. The V and J ends lost 2 bases and 4 bases respectively, with 14 bases between them. What was sequenced was PBMCs. The chain employs TRBV4-3 and TRBJ1-2, with a possible D match to TRBD1 (5 bases). This sequence was found in a male donor in good health and CMV-seropositive. CDR3 sequence (DNA): TGCGCCAGCAGCCAAAGACAGCAATCCGGCTATGGCTACACCTTC. The encoded protein is CASSQRQQSGYGYTF.